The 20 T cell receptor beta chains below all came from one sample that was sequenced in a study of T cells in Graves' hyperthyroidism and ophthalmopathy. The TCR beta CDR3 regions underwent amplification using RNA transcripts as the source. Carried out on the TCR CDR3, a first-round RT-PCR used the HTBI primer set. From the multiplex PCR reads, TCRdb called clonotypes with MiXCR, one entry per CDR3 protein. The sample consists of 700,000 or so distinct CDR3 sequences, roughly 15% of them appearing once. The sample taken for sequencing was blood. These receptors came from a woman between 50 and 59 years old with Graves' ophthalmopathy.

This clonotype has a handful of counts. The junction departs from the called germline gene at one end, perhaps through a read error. CDR3: CASSLAGGVNEQFF. CDR3 nucleotide sequence: TGTGCCAGCAGCCTAGCGGGAGGAGTGAATGAGCAGTTCTTC. The chain employs TRBV7-9 and TRBJ2-1; TRBD2 matches 11 bases. This CDR3 has 14 amino acids. The V gene's germline CDR1 is SEHNR and CDR2 FQNEAQ (reference sequence).

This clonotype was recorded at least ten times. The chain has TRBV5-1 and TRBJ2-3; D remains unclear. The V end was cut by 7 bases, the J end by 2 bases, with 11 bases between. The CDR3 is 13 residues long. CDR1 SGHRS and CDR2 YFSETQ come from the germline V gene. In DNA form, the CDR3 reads TGCGCCAGCCAGACTGGCTCCACAGATACGCAGTATTTT. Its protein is CASQTGSTDTQYF.

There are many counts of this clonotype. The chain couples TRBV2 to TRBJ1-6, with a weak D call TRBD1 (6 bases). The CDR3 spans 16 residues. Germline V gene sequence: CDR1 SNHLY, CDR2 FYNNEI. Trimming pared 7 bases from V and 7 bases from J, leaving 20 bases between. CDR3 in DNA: TGTGCCAGCACCGATTTATCTACAGGGCGGAATTCACCCCTCCACTTT. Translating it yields CASTDLSTGRNSPLHF.

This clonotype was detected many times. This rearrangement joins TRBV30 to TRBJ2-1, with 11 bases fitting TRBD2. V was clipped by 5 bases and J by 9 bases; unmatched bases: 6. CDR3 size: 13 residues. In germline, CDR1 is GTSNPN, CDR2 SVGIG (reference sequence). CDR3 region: CAWVLAGVGEQFF. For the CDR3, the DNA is TGTGCCTGGGTACTAGCGGGAGTTGGTGAGCAGTTCTTC.

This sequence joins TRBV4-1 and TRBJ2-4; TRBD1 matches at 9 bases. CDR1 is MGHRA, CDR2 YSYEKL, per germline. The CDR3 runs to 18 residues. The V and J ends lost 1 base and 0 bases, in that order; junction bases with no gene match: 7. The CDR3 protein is CASSQADHRGLAKNIQYF. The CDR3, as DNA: TGCGCCAGCAGCCAAGCAGATCACAGGGGGCTAGCCAAAAACATTCAGTACTTC.

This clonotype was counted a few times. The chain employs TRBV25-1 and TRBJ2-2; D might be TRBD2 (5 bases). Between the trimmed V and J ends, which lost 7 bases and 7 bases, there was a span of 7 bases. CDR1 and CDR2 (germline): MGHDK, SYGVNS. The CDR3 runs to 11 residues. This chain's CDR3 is CASKLDGELFF. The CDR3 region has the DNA TGTGCCAGCAAACTAGACGGGGAGCTGTTTTTT.

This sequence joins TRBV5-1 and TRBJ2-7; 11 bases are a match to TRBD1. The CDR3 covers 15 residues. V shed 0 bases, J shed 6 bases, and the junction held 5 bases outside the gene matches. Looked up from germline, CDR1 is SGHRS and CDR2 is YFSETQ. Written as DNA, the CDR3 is TGCGCCAGCAGCTTGGGGACAGGGGGCTATGGCGAGCAGTACTTC. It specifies CASSLGTGGYGEQYF.

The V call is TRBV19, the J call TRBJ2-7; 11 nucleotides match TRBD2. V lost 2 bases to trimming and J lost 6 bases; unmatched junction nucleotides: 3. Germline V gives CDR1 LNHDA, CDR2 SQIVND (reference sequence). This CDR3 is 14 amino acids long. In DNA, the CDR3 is TGTGCCAGTAGTATATATCTAGCGGGAGGCGAGCAGTACTTC. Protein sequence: CASSIYLAGGEQYF.

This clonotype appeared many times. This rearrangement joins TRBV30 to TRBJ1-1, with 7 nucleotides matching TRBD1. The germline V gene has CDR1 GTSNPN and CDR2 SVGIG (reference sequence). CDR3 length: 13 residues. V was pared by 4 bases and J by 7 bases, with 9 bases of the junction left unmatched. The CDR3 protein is CAWKPGQRFEAFF. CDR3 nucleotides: TGTGCCTGGAAACCGGGACAGAGATTTGAAGCTTTCTTT.

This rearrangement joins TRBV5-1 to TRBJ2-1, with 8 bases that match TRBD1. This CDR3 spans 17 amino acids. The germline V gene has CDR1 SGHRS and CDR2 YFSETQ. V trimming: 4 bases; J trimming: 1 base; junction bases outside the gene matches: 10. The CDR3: CASSQRTGPVSYNEQFF. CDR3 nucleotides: TGCGCCAGCAGCCAACGGACAGGGCCAGTTTCCTACAATGAGCAGTTCTTC.

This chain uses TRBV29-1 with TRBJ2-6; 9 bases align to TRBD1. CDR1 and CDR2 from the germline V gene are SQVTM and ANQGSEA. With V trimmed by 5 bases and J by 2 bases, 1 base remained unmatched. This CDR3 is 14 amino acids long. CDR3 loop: CSVNRGPGANVLTF. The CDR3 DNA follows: TGCAGCGTTAACAGGGGGCCTGGGGCCAACGTCCTGACTTTC.

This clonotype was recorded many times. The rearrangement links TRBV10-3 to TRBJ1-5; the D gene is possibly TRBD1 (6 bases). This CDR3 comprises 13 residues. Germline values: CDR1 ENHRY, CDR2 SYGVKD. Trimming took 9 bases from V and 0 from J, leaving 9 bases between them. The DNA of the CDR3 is TGTGCCATAGGACAGAGTAGCAATCAGCCCCAGCATTTT. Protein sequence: CAIGQSSNQPQHF.

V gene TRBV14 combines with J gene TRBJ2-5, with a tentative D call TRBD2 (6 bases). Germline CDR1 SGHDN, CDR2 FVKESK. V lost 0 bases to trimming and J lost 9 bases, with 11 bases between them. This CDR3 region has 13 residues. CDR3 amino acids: CASSQDRWEAQYF. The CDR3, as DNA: TGTGCCAGCAGCCAAGACAGATGGGAGGCCCAGTACTTC.

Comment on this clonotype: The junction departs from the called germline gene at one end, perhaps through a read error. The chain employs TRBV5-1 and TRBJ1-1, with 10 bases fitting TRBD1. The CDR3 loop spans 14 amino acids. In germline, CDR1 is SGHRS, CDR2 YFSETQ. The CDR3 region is CASSPGQGNAEAFF. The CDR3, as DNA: TGCGCCAGCAGCCCGGGACAGGGGAACGCTGAAGCTTTCTTT.

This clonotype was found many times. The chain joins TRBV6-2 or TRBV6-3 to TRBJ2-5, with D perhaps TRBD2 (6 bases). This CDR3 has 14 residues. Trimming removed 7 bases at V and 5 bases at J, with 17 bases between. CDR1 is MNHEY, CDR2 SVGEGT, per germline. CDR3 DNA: TGTGCCAGCACCCGGCGGGGTCCCCGGGAGACCCAGTACTTC. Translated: CASTRRGPRETQYF.

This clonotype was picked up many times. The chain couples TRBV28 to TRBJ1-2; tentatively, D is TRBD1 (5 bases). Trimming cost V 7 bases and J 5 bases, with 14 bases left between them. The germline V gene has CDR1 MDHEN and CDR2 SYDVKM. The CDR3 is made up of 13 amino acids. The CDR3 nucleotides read TGTGCCAGCACCTCGGGACCGCTGTATGGCTACACCTTC. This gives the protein CASTSGPLYGYTF.

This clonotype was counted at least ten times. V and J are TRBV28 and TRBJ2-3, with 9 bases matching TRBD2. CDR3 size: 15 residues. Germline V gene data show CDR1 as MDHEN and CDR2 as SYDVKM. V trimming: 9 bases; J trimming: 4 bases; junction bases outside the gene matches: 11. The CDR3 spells CASTKSGRMADTQYF. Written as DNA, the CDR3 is TGTGCCAGTACAAAAAGCGGGAGGATGGCAGATACGCAGTATTTT.

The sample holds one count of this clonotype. CDR3 sequence reads: CSASRGRAIGNEQFF. CDR3 DNA sequence: TGCAGTGCTAGTCGGGGGAGGGCCATTGGGAATGAGCAGTTCTTC. The chain carries TRBV20-1 and TRBJ2-1, with TRBD2 identical over 7 bases. The V segment lost 3 bases and the J segment 7 bases; nucleotides outside the gene matches: 12. The CDR3 extends over 15 amino acids. Per germline, CDR1 DFQATT and CDR2 SNEGSKA (reference sequence).

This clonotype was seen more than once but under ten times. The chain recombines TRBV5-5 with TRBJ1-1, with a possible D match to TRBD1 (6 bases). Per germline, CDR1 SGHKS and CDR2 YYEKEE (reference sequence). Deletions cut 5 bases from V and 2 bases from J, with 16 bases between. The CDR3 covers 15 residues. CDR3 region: CASSTGTRLNTEAFF. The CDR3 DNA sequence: TGTGCCAGCAGTACCGGGACACGTCTCAACACTGAAGCTTTCTTT.

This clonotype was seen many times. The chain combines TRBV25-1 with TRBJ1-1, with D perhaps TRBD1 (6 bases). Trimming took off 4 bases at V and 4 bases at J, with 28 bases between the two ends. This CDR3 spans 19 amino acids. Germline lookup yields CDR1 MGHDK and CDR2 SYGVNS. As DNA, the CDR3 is TGTGCCAGCAGTGGGGGGCAATTTGGCGACCTAGCCTTAATCACTGAAGCTTTCTTT. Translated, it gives CASSGGQFGDLALITEAFF.